This entry features one T cell receptor beta chain sequence. Its specificity is unknown. This specimen comes from a study of T cell repertoires in cytomegalovirus infection. Overall study findings and caveats: Pooled public TCR beta family frequency picked out CMV carriers with the relevant HLA.

TCRdb processed the reads anew with MiXCR; each CDR3 protein has one entry. The sample lists 450,000 to 650,000 distinct CDR3 sequences, about 25% occurring once. V was trimmed by 0 bases and J by 2 bases, leaving 24 bases between them. The germline gives CDR1 DFQATT, CDR2 SNEGSKA (reference sequence). This CDR3 is 19 amino acids long. This TCR came from a human donor in good health (CMV status not recorded). Some clones in this sample may be carry-over from other donors' samples. The chain recombines TRBV20-1 with TRBJ2-3, with D maybe TRBD2 (6 bases). Sequenced input: PBMCs. This chain's CDR3 is CSARDLGLRGRGSTDTQYF. The DNA of the CDR3 is TGCAGTGCTAGAGATCTGGGACTTCGGGGTAGGGGATCCACAGATACGCAGTATTTT.